This is a list of T cell receptor beta chains from one sample in a study of cytomegalovirus exposure and HLA in healthy donors. The repertoire was sequenced with immunoSEQ multiplex PCR; TCRdb's copy has only in-frame clones and lacks some. This sample yields 150,000 to 200,000 clones, of which about 73% are seen a single time; 3% to 3.5% belongs to the top ten. The specimen was PBMCs. All receptors come from a woman between 35 and 50 years old in good health and CMV-seronegative. The CDR3 runs from the conserved cysteine through the conserved F or W.

v_call	cdr3_aa
TRBV6-5	CASSGWDRGREKLFF
TRBV2	CASSLREQYF
TRBV5-1	CASSFNPEQETQYF
TRBV16	CASSQLTEAFF
TRBV7-8	CASSLTGSDTQYF
TRBV11-3	CASSLERNTEAFF
TRBV6-5	CASSYSGGTNEKLFF
TRBV2	CASIFSGDTQYF
TRBV27	CASREAGGGIYEQYF
TRBV6-1	CASPRGISTDTQYF
TRBV13	CVSSLGYTDTQYF
TRBV6-1	CASRQGHEQYF
TRBV2	CASSGQMSYEQYF
TRBV7-9	CASEGRGSGNTIYF
TRBV5-4	CASSLDSREQYF
TRBV6-1	CASRVIRDSNQPQHF
TRBV10-3	CAISVDPRSNTEAFF
TRBV27	CASSRGPWGENTEAFF
TRBV15	CATSSTGSNNSPLHF
TRBV5-1	CASSDRADEKLFF
TRBV7-2	CASSPDRNYGYTF
TRBV6-1	CASSESWGPGNTIYF
TRBV29-1	CSVEGGQGFGYGYTF
TRBV18	CASSPGLGTVGTEAFF
TRBV21-1	CASSKWSGSQINSYNSPLHF
TRBV7-2	CASSLGSNPYNEQFF
TRBV5-1	CASSAGQGEETQYF
TRBV7-9	CSSSLGGRGQGSNQPQHF
TRBV10-2	CASSEWTGGPYEQYF
TRBV28	CASSFRGWKPTGDEDSPLHF
TRBV11-2	CASSPRVRGRQETQYF